The 2 T cell receptor beta chains in this list originate from one sample, sequenced in a study of T cells in tumors after PD-1 blockade (dated by TCRdb to between 2018 and 2020). Library construction relied on the immunoSEQ multiplex PCR assay. TCRdb stores this immuneACCESS table with in-frame sequences only. Part of the clones is absent; in the studies checked, under half of the shortfall reflects unresolved V genes, and no reason is known for the rest. The sample profile shows about 63,000 clones; roughly 70% of them were found once. The ten largest account for around 4.7% of the sample. The time point label for this specimen denotes: after anti-PD-1 therapy. The sequenced sample was PBMCs, obtained after anti-PD-1 treatment. These receptors were obtained from a human donor with basal cell carcinoma.

The chain joins TRBV7-9 to TRBJ1-1; 11 bases are shared with TRBD1. From germline, CDR1 is SEHNR and CDR2 FQNEAQ (reference sequence). Trimming removed 6 bases from V and 4 bases from J; junction bases left unmatched: 4. This CDR3 has 14 amino acids. This chain's CDR3 is CASSPGTGGTEAFF. The DNA of the CDR3 is TGTGCCAGCAGTCCCGGGACAGGGGGCACTGAAGCTTTCTTT.

This clone was counted once. The rearrangement links TRBV30 to TRBJ1-1, with D possibly matching TRBD1 (6 bases). This CDR3 region has 13 residues. Trimming left V 6 bases short and J 1 base short, with 12 bases between. Looked up from germline, CDR1 is GTSNPN and CDR2 is SVGIG (reference sequence). CDR3 DNA sequence: TGTGCCTGCGAAGGGGGGCAGAACACTGAAGCTTTCTTT. The encoded protein is CACEGGQNTEAFF.